The rows below give T cell receptor beta chains drawn from one sample of a study of blood T cell repertoires in COVID-19. Clones were read by immunoSEQ multiplex PCR, and TCRdb kept only the in-frame ones, dropping some. This table holds a few hundred thousand clones, roughly 91% found once. Sequencing was carried out using PBMCs or T cells enriched from blood (not recorded which). The receptors here all came from a woman between 25 and 40 years old who had recovered from COVID-19. Each CDR3 is given with its conserved first and last residue. The D gene is left open where the match is weak. Not all rows give a size; the values are once, few, many and, for expanded clones, a class.

length	size	D	J	V	DNA	CDR3
14	.	.	TRBJ1-4	TRBV19	TGTGCCAGTAATCAGGGCTCTTGGGATGAAAAACTGTTTTTT	CASNQGSWDEKLFF
17	once	TRBD2	TRBJ2-7	TRBV7-2	TGTGCCAGCAGCTTTCCTAGCGGGAGACGGGGATTTGGGCAGCAGTACTTC	CASSFPSGRRGFGQQYF
14	.	.	TRBJ2-1	TRBV2	TGTGCCAGCAGTGGTCAAGGACTCAAAAATGAGCAGTTCTTC	CASSGQGLKNEQFF
17	.	TRBD2	TRBJ2-3	TRBV19	TGTGCCAGCACCGTATATCTAGCGGGAGGCGGTACAGATACGCAGTATTTT	CASTVYLAGGGTDTQYF
14	few	.	TRBJ1-3	TRBV30	TGTGCCTGCCCTGCGGGGGGCTCTGGAAACACCATATATTTT	CACPAGGSGNTIYF
18	.	.	TRBJ2-7	TRBV5-4	TGTGCCAGCAGCTTGGGGTCGGCAGGGGTTCGAAAGGTGGGCGAGCAGTACTTC	CASSLGSAGVRKVGEQYF
15	.	TRBD1	TRBJ2-2	TRBV7-2	TGTGCCAGCAGTTGGGACAGGGCGAACACCGGGGAGCTGTTTTTT	CASSWDRANTGELFF
15	.	.	TRBJ1-3	TRBV6-6	TGTGCCAGCAGTTACACGGGGTCCAGCAAGGACACCATATATTTT	CASSYTGSSKDTIYF
17	.	.	TRBJ1-6	TRBV4-2	TGTGCCAGCAGCCAAGACATCGAATCAGGGTTAAGTTCACCCCTCCACTTT	CASSQDIESGLSSPLHF
13	.	.	TRBJ2-7	TRBV7-2	TGTGCCAGCAGCGCCCACGGGGAAAGCGAGCAGTACTTC	CASSAHGESEQYF
13	.	.	TRBJ2-1	TRBV2	TGTGCCAGCAGTGATCAGCGTCTACCCAAGCAGTTCTTC	CASSDQRLPKQFF
15	.	.	TRBJ1-3	TRBV6-5	TGTGCCAGCAGCACGTGGGCTATTTCTGGAAACACCATATATTTT	CASSTWAISGNTIYF
14	.	.	TRBJ1-1	TRBV10-3	TGTGCCATCAGTAGGGAACAGGGGAACACTGAAGCTTTCTTT	CAISREQGNTEAFF
12	.	.	TRBJ2-7	TRBV19	TGTGCCAGTAGTATAACGTCCGGCGAGCAGTACTTC	CASSITSGEQYF
13	.	.	TRBJ1-3	TRBV6-5	TGTGCCAGCAGACTCGGCCCCTTCACAGCCATATATTTT	CASRLGPFTAIYF
18	.	TRBD2	TRBJ2-5	TRBV25-1	TGTGCCAGCAGTGATACAAACGAAGCCGGGACTAGAAAAGAGACCCAGTACTTC	CASSDTNEAGTRKETQYF
12	.	.	TRBJ2-2	TRBV11-3	TGTGCCAGCAGCCACCGGGCCGGGGAGCTGTTTTTT	CASSHRAGELFF
15	.	TRBD2	TRBJ2-7	TRBV6-6	TGTGCCAGCAGTTCTGGACTAGGGGTTACCTACGAGCAGTACTTC	CASSSGLGVTYEQYF
17	.	TRBD1	TRBJ1-4	TRBV18	TGTGCCAGCTCACTAGACTGGACAGGGACCCGAGTAGAAAAACTGTTTTTT	CASSLDWTGTRVEKLFF
15	.	.	TRBJ1-4	TRBV19	TGTGCCAGTACCAATTGGGGCGCAACTAATGAAAAACTGTTTTTT	CASTNWGATNEKLFF
12	.	.	TRBJ1-2	TRBV28	TGTGCCAGCAGGCCTACAGGGAAAGGCTACACCTTC	CASRPTGKGYTF
16	.	.	TRBJ2-2	TRBV5-5	TGTGCCAGCAGCTTGGTGGCAGATAGTCGGGCCGGGGAGCTGTTTTTT	CASSLVADSRAGELFF
19	.	TRBD1	TRBJ1-4	TRBV7-2	TGTGCCAGCAGCACCGGGGACAGGGAGGGTAGACGGTTCAATGAAAAACTGTTTTTT	CASSTGDREGRRFNEKLFF
16	.	TRBD2	TRBJ2-1	TRBV4-3	TGCGCCAGCAGCCAAATGGGACTAGCGGGAGCAGGTGAGCAGTTCTTC	CASSQMGLAGAGEQFF
18	.	TRBD2	TRBJ2-1	TRBV7-9	TGTGCCAGCAGCTTAAGTCTTGGGCTAGCGGGAGTCTACAATGAGCAGTTCTTC	CASSLSLGLAGVYNEQFF
16	.	.	TRBJ2-7	TRBV20-1	TGCAGTGCTAGTATGGGACATATCCGTGGGTTATACGAGCAGTACTTC	CSASMGHIRGLYEQYF
17	.	.	TRBJ2-7	TRBV4-1	TGCGCCAGCAGCCAAGATTTACGACCCGGGACACCCTACGAGCAGTACTTC	CASSQDLRPGTPYEQYF
14	.	.	TRBJ2-3	TRBV7-9	TGTGCCAGCAGCAGGGCATCTAGCACAGATACGCAGTATTTT	CASSRASSTDTQYF
14	.	TRBD1	TRBJ1-2	TRBV7-9	TGTGCCAGCAGCTTAGGGGAAGGGGGCGATGGCTACACCTTC	CASSLGEGGDGYTF
18	.	TRBD2	TRBJ2-2	TRBV19	TGTGCCAGTAGTATCGGACTAGCGGGAGGGCTATTCACCGGGGAGCTGTTTTTT	CASSIGLAGGLFTGELFF
14	.	.	TRBJ2-1	TRBV5-1	TGCGCCAGCAGTCCCCAGGGCAACTACAATGAGCAGTTCTTC	CASSPQGNYNEQFF
13	.	TRBD2	TRBJ2-1	TRBV29-1	TGCAGTCTGACTAGCGGGAGATACAATGAGCAGTTCTTC	CSLTSGRYNEQFF
17	.	.	TRBJ2-7	TRBV15	TGTGCCACCAGCAGAGATAAGGAGGGACCTTTCTCCTACGAGCAGTACTTC	CATSRDKEGPFSYEQYF
14	.	.	TRBJ1-1	TRBV5-1	TGCGCCAGCAGGATCCGAACGGGGGACACTGAAGCTTTCTTT	CASRIRTGDTEAFF
12	.	TRBD1	TRBJ1-1	TRBV2	TGTGCCAGCAGGGAGACAGGGTGGGGAGCTTTCTTT	CASRETGWGAFF